Here is one T cell receptor beta chain with its context. Its antigen is not identified. Assay used: immunoSEQ multiplex PCR; TCRdb lists only in-frame clones, some missing. The table lists 100,000 to 150,000 clones, 85% to 90% of them singletons. These data belong to a study of cytomegalovirus exposure and HLA in healthy donors. Study-wide background: The 120 validation repertoires matched the 650 to 850 first-cohort repertoires in platform, a later analysis reported. Whole-study results and caveats: Usually a TCR sequence was rare, but some public TCRs were found in many donors.

V lost 2 bases and J 1 base, leaving 7 bases between the germline ends. Looked up from germline, CDR1 is SEHNR and CDR2 is FQNEAQ (reference sequence). The CDR3 spans 14 residues. The chain is built from TRBV7-9 and TRBJ2-3; D gene ambiguous. The sequencing input was PBMCs. The clonotype originates from a woman in her late teens or twenties in good health and CMV-seronegative. The CDR3: CASSLRSGTDTQYF. CDR3 nucleotide sequence: TGTGCCAGCAGCTTACGCAGTGGCACAGATACGCAGTATTTT.